This is a list of T cell receptor beta chains from one sample in a study of blood T cell repertoires in COVID-19. The repertoire was sequenced with immunoSEQ multiplex PCR; TCRdb's copy has only in-frame clones and lacks some. The table has roughly 140,000 clones, about 86% seen once. Sequences were obtained from peripheral blood. The receptors come from a woman aged 40 to 50 with acute or convalescent COVID-19. Each CDR3 is given with its conserved first and last residue. Fields, in order: clone size, J gene, D gene, V gene, CDR3 protein. A D gene is named only where the DNA matches it firmly. Size is stated for part of the rows, as once, few or many counts, or as a class when the clone is expanded.

>-|TRBJ2-2|-|TRBV11-2
CASSLGTNYNTGELFF
>-|TRBJ2-7|TRBD1|TRBV6-4
CASSDADRGAKYEQYF
>once|TRBJ2-3|TRBD2|TRBV5-8
CASSLGATSGSTDTQYF
>-|TRBJ1-6|TRBD1|TRBV28
CASSSPGTGENSPLHF
>-|TRBJ2-5|TRBD1|TRBV3-1/TRBV3-2
CASSGRGTETQYF
>once|TRBJ2-3|TRBD2|TRBV5-1
CASSSSSGGTDTQYF
>-|TRBJ2-7|-|TRBV30
CAWRGTRSIYEQYF
>once|TRBJ2-7|-|TRBV27
CASSSIKPTGIHEQYF
>-|TRBJ2-2|-|TRBV7-7
CASSPAVGVAGELFF
>-|TRBJ1-2|TRBD1|TRBV18
CASSPSSGGYGYTF
>-|TRBJ2-7|TRBD1|TRBV6-2/TRBV6-3
CASSYSSRDRAHEQYF
>-|TRBJ2-1|-|TRBV18
CASSPGTAQPYNEQFF
>-|TRBJ1-1|TRBD1|TRBV10-3
CAINGDRPNTEAFF
>-|TRBJ1-4|-|TRBV5-1
CASSSGLNEKLFF
>few|TRBJ2-7|-|TRBV4-1
CASSQDRGGQAYEQYF
>-|TRBJ1-2|TRBD1|TRBV7-2
CASSLRQGGLYGYTF
>-|TRBJ2-1|TRBD2|TRBV3-1/TRBV3-2
CASSQGGTSGWSSYNEQFF
>-|TRBJ1-1|-|TRBV19
CASSIAGTGGWTEAFF
>-|TRBJ1-5|-|TRBV27
CATAILQGFHQPQHF
>-|TRBJ1-2|TRBD1|TRBV18
CASSPNRDRPYGGYTF
>-|TRBJ1-6|TRBD1|TRBV7-2
CASSLDRAHNSPLHF
>-|TRBJ2-5|TRBD2|TRBV4-2
CASSQDPRTSGIETQYF
>once|TRBJ2-3|TRBD2|TRBV19
CASRAAGNSDTQYF
>-|TRBJ2-3|-|TRBV3-1/TRBV3-2
CASPILVTDTQYF
>-|TRBJ2-7|-|TRBV5-6
CASSLGRTNPYEQYF
>-|TRBJ1-2|TRBD1|TRBV6-5
CASSYSGTVNYGYTF
>few|TRBJ1-5|TRBD1|TRBV5-1
CASSFGQGDQPQHF
>-|TRBJ1-6|TRBD1|TRBV6-1
CASSGRDRGGNSPLHF
>-|TRBJ2-2|-|TRBV11-2
CASSLRDLNTGELFF
>-|TRBJ2-7|TRBD1|TRBV5-1
CASSLDTGGSYEQYF
>-|TRBJ1-5|-|TRBV6-2/TRBV6-3
CASSGRNQPQHF
>-|TRBJ2-7|-|TRBV9
CASRPGTLPNCEQYF
>few|TRBJ2-7|-|TRBV20-1
CSAPTMGEQYF
>few|TRBJ2-2|TRBD2|TRBV19
CASQQRGVTGELFF
>-|TRBJ1-6|TRBD1|TRBV30
CAWSVQQGRNSPLHF
>once|TRBJ1-1|-|TRBV28
CASSLSLTVNTEAFF
>-|TRBJ2-1|TRBD2|TRBV9
CASSVGTSGPLSYNEQFF
>-|TRBJ2-1|TRBD2|TRBV4-1
CASSRQTSGTNENEQFF
>-|TRBJ1-1|-|TRBV5-6
CASSLGEGNTEAFF
>-|TRBJ2-1|TRBD2|TRBV30
CAWSRTSGAYNEQFF
>-|TRBJ1-6|TRBD1|TRBV10-3
CAISEDRGLSPLHF
>-|TRBJ2-3|-|TRBV5-1
CASSLELAGDTQYF
>-|TRBJ1-4|TRBD1|TRBV4-3
CASSARQGIGEKLFF
>-|TRBJ1-1|TRBD1|TRBV7-9
CASSLAGGDRAEAFF
>-|TRBJ2-7|TRBD1|TRBV7-3
CASSPRGQGAGEQYF
>-|TRBJ2-1|TRBD2|TRBV12-5
CASGLVLKLAGVNEQFF
>-|TRBJ2-1|TRBD2|TRBV5-6
CASSPSSGRSYNEQFF
>-|TRBJ1-6|TRBD1|TRBV7-6
CASSLGTGTGDSPLHF
>-|TRBJ2-4|-|TRBV7-2
CASSSPSGLKNIQYF